This T cell receptor beta chain was sequenced for a study of cytomegalovirus exposure and HLA in healthy donors. Overall study context: From donors who were HLA-typed, an early data release held 80 million to 85 million unique TCRs. Study observations and caveats: In an earlier analysis, most TCR beta V segments were productive about 87% or about 30% of the time. Researchers reported in a later analysis that common viral pathogens appeared linked to several top clusters. Later examination showed HLA-associated TCR beta chains had greater clonal expansion than equally common others.

The PCR made use of 60 Vbeta and 13 Jbeta primers. Sequencing was performed with immunoSEQ multiplex PCR; in TCRdb, only in-frame clones are kept and a portion is missing. Of roughly 200,000 clones listed, 80% to 90% are singletons. In regard to this clone: Its antigen is not known.

Looked up from germline, CDR1 is SQVTM and CDR2 is ANQGSEA. CDR3 length: 14 residues. V was pared by 8 bases and J by 6 bases, with 10 bases of the junction left unmatched. Material for sequencing was PBMCs. The rearrangement links TRBV29-1 to TRBJ2-1; 10 nucleotides match TRBD1. The origin of this receptor is a man aged 30 to 39 in good health and CMV-seronegative. CDR3: CSLSGTGAGNEQFF. The CDR3 region has the DNA TGCAGCCTTTCAGGGACAGGGGCAGGCAATGAGCAGTTCTTC.